The TCR beta chain described here comes from a study of beta chain features in type 1 diabetes. All of the isolated RNA was reverse transcribed, so expressed TCRB transcripts were sequenced. This table comes from immunoSEQ multiplex PCR, and its TCRdb copy is limited to in-frame clones, with some not included. The table includes under 800,000 clones, 15% detected once. Regarding this clone: Its specificity is not known.

The study's findings and limits: A definitive answer on HLA type influencing TCRB rearrangement was not reached here.

Germline CDR1 reads SQVTM; CDR2 reads ANQGSEA. The CDR3 extends over 13 amino acids. Between the trimmed V and J ends, which lost 4 bases and 3 bases, there was a span of 12 bases. Material for sequencing was naive CD4+ T cells from blood. The sequence was collected from a man younger than 35 in good health. V usage is TRBV29-1 and J usage is TRBJ2-5; D is unclear. The CDR3 reads CSVVLTEKETQYF. CDR3 in DNA: TGCAGCGTTGTTCTCACAGAAAAAGAGACCCAGTACTTC.